Below, 2 T cell receptor beta chains from the same sample are listed, as sequenced in a study of vaccination and CD4 T cells after COVID-19 (dated 2022 in TCRdb). The intended sense of this specimen's treatment or condition label: approximately nine-day PBMC culture with coronavirus spike peptide pools or control peptides (ViraFEST assay). To prepare the library, PCR was applied. TCRdb shows the sequencer as Illumina iSeq 100. TCR sequencing of DNA from cultured CD4+ T cells used the Oncomine TCR Beta short-read assay at the Johns Hopkins FTIC core. TCRdb's own reprocessing of the public reads used fastp at Q25 and MiXCR and kept productive beta chains. When rows share a CDR3 protein, they turn into one entry using the most common DNA and genes. In all, the sample holds over 12,000 distinct CDR3 sequences, and about half of those were seen once. The ten largest clones take up about 14% of the sample.

Their target antigens are unknown. Sequencing was performed on CD4+ T cells from blood, cultured in vitro. The origin of the receptors is a human donor who had recovered from COVID-19.

The chain recombines TRBV19 with TRBJ2-4, with 8 bases fitting TRBD2. CDR1 LNHDA and CDR2 SQIVND come from the germline V gene (reference sequence). J gave up 0 bases and V 6 bases, and 4 bases lay outside the gene matches. There are 15 residues in the CDR3. CDR3 residues: CASSPRGGAKNIQYF. For the CDR3, the DNA is TGTGCCAGTAGCCCTCGGGGGGGAGCCAAAAACATTCAGTACTTC. Filled out from reference TRBV19 and TRBJ2-4, the complete variable domain reads DGGITQSPKYLFRKEGQNVTLSCEQNLNHDAMYWYRQDPGQGLRLIYYSQIVNDFQKGDIAEGYSVSREKKESFPLTVTSAQKNPTAFYLCASSPRGGAKNIQYFGAGTRLSVL.

This chain connects TRBV5-6 to TRBJ2-7, with D perhaps being TRBD1 or TRBD2 (5 bases each). Germline loops: CDR1 SGHDT, CDR2 YYEEEE. The V end lost 4 bases, the J end lost 6 bases, and 14 bases lay between the germline ends. The CDR3 length is 13 residues. CDR3 sequence: CASSIRDRSEQYF. The CDR3 DNA follows: TGTGCCAGCAGCATTAGGGACCGGTCCGAGCAGTACTTC.